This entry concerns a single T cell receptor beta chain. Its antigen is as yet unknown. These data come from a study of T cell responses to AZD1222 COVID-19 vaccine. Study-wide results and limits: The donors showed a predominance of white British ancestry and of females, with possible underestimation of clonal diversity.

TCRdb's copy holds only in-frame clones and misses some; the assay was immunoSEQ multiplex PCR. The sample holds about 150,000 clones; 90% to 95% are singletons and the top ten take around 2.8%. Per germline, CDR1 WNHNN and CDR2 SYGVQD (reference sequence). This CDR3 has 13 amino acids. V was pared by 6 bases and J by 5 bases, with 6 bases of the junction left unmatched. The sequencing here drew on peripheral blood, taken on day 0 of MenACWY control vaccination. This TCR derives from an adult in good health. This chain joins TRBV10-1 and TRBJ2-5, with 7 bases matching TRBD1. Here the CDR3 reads CASRGQLGETQYF. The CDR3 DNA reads TGCGCCAGCAGGGGACAGCTTGGGGAGACCCAGTACTTC.